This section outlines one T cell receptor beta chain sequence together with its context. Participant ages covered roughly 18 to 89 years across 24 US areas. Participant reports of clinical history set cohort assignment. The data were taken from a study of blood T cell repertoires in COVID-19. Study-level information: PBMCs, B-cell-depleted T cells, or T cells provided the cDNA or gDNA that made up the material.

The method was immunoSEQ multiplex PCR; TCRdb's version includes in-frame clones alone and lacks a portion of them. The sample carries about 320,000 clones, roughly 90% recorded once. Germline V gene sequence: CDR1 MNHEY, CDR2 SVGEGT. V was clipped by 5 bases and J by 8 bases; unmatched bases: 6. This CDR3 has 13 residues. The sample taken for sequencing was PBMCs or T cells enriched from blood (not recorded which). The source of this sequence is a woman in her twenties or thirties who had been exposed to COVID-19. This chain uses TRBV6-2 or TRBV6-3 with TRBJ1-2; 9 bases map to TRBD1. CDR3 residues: CASSPRTGEGYTF. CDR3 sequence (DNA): TGTGCCAGCAGTCCCCGGACAGGGGAAGGCTACACCTTC.